This TCR beta chain was identified in a study of OX40 agonist ivuxolimab in advanced cancers. Sequencing was performed with immunoSEQ multiplex PCR; in TCRdb, only in-frame clones are kept and a portion is missing. This table holds about 77,000 clones, around four fifths found once. Worth noting for this clone: As yet, its antigen is unknown.

Whole-study results and caveats: There were, on average, more expanded clones in CD8+ T cells than in CD4+. A proportion of nonresponders additionally exhibited low normalized T-cell clonal expansion.

Losses at the gene ends were 10 bases for V and 10 bases for J; bases not matched to a gene: 9. The CDR3 is 12 amino acids. CDR1 and CDR2 (germline): SNHLY, FYNNEI. The chain is built from TRBV2 and TRBJ2-4; TRBD2 aligns across 8 bases. The specimen comprised CD4+ or CD8+ T cells sorted from blood, sampled in a trial of the OX40 agonist ivuxolimab. This receptor was taken from an adult with an advanced solid tumor such as melanoma, head and neck, liver or kidney cancer. CDR3 in amino acids: CATAGLVLIQYF. The DNA for the CDR3 is TGTGCCACCGCGGGACTAGTCCTTATTCAGTACTTC. Looking up the rest from reference TRBV2 and TRBJ2-4 gives the full variable domain: EPEVTQTPSHQVTQMGQEVILRCVPISNHLYFYWYRQILGQKVEFLVSFYNNEISEKSEIFDDQFSVERPDGSNFTLKIRSTKLEDSAMYFCATAGLVLIQYFGAGTRLSVL.